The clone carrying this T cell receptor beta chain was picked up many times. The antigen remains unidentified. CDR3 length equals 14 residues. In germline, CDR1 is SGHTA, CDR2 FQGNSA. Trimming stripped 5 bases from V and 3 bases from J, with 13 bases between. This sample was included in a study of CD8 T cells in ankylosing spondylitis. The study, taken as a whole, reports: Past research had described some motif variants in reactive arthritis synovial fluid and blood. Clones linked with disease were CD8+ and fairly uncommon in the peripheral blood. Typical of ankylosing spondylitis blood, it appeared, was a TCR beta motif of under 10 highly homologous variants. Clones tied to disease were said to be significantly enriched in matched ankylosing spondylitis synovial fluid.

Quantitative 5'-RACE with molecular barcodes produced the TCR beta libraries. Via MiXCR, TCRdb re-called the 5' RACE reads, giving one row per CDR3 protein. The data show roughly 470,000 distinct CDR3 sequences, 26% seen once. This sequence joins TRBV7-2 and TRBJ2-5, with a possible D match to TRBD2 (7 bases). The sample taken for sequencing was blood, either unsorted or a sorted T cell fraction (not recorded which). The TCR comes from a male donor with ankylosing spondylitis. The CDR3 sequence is CASSGGGGEETQYF. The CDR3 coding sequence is TGTGCCAGCAGCGGAGGGGGAGGGGAAGAGACCCAGTACTTC.